This is a list of T cell receptor beta chains from one sample in a study of vaccination and CD4 T cells after COVID-19. TCRdb recomputed calls from the PCR reads with MiXCR, one row per CDR3 protein. This sample has 7,500 to 10,000 distinct CDR3 sequences, with about two thirds found just once. These TCRs' antigens remain unknown. Sequencing was done on a sample of CD4+ T cells from blood, cultured in vitro. The receptors were sampled from a human donor who had recovered from COVID-19. Both conserved end residues are part of each CDR3. The D gene is left open where the match is weak. Where a row states a size, it is once, few, many or the class of an expanded clone; other rows omit it.

d_call j_call clone_size v_call cdr3_length cdr3_aa cdr3_nt
TRBD1 TRBJ2-2 NA TRBV24-1 17 CATSDQRTGGNTGELFF TGTGCCACCAGTGACCAAAGGACAGGGGGCAACACCGGGGAGCTGTTTTTT
TRBD1 TRBJ2-3 NA TRBV6-4 17 CASVQLQGARSTDTQYF TGTGCCAGCGTGCAACTACAGGGGGCACGTAGCACAGATACGCAGTATTTT
NA TRBJ1-4 NA TRBV15 15 CATSRARTSIEKLFF TGTGCCACCAGCAGAGCACGGACATCAATCGAAAAACTGTTTTTT
NA TRBJ1-6 NA TRBV7-2 15 CASSGQGGTNSPLHF TGTGCCAGCAGCGGGCAGGGCGGCACTAATTCACCCCTCCACTTT
NA TRBJ1-3 NA TRBV6-1 14 CASSGWGPGNTIYF TGTGCCAGCAGCGGGTGGGGGCCCGGAAACACCATATATTTT
NA TRBJ1-2 NA TRBV12-3/TRBV12-4 13 CASSPDSIYGYTF TGTGCCAGCAGCCCAGACAGCATCTATGGCTACACCTTC
TRBD1 TRBJ1-1 NA TRBV7-9 14 CASSTDRGPAEAFF TGTGCCAGCAGCACCGACAGGGGGCCCGCTGAAGCTTTCTTT
NA TRBJ2-5 NA TRBV11-2 18 CASSRGDPGEDLEETQYF TGTGCCAGCAGCCGCGGGGATCCGGGAGAGGATTTAGAAGAGACCCAGTACTTC
NA TRBJ2-5 NA TRBV5-1 13 CASSREGAETQYF TGCGCCAGCAGCCGGGAGGGGGCGGAGACCCAGTACTTC
TRBD2 TRBJ2-7 NA TRBV7-9 15 CASSLRGGRVNEQYF TGTGCCAGCAGCTTGAGGGGTGGGAGGGTCAACGAGCAGTACTTC
NA TRBJ1-5 NA TRBV5-8 14 CASSPGGLYQPQHF TGTGCCAGCAGCCCCGGCGGACTGTATCAGCCCCAGCATTTT
NA TRBJ1-5 once TRBV7-2 15 CASRLGGGVNQPQHF TGTGCCAGCAGGTTAGGGGGGGGTGTCAATCAGCCCCAGCATTTT
TRBD1 TRBJ2-2 few TRBV6-1 16 CASTDRWGQGTGELFF TGTGCCAGCACTGACCGTTGGGGACAGGGGACCGGGGAGCTGTTTTTT
NA TRBJ1-1 few TRBV7-9 13 CASSLARATEAFF TGTGCCAGCAGCTTAGCGAGGGCCACTGAAGCTTTCTTT
NA TRBJ1-5 few TRBV24-1 13 CATQNGPNQPQHF TGTGCCACCCAGAACGGGCCCAATCAGCCCCAGCATTTT
NA TRBJ2-1 NA TRBV7-2 15 CASSSGFRSYNEQFF TGTGCCAGCAGCTCGGGGTTTCGGTCCTACAATGAGCAGTTCTTC
TRBD1 TRBJ2-7 NA TRBV7-2 16 CASTLRGQGGFYEQYF TGTGCCAGCACCTTAAGAGGACAGGGGGGGTTCTACGAGCAGTACTTC
NA TRBJ2-5 once TRBV11-3 16 CASSLDLSGGRETQYF TGTGCCAGCAGCTTAGATCTGTCTGGGGGGCGGGAGACCCAGTACTTC
NA TRBJ2-3 NA TRBV10-3 15 CAISDGASSTDTQYF TGTGCCATCAGTGACGGGGCTTCTAGCACAGATACGCAGTATTTT
NA TRBJ1-2 NA TRBV2 13 CASSLEGFGGYTF TGTGCCAGCTCCCTGGAGGGATTCGGTGGCTACACCTTC
NA TRBJ1-2 NA TRBV2 14 CASRLLGGTYGYTF TGTGCCAGCAGACTACTGGGGGGGACCTATGGCTACACCTTC